The following is a T cell receptor (beta chain) sequence with its context. Its antigen remains unidentified. Base qualities are not provided; no much larger clone lies one nucleotide away. The approximately 39 donors, aged roughly 6 to 95 years, were systemically healthy Caucasian individuals from Russia. Roughly 10 milliliters of peripheral blood were drawn from each donor into EDTA-treated Vacutainer tubes. Ficoll-Paque density-gradient centrifugation was used to isolate PBMCs, with at least 7 million per sample. Total RNA was extracted from PBMCs with Trizol reagent, with at least 6 micrograms obtained per sample. The percentages of naive CD45RAhigh/CD27high T cells were determined by flow cytometry on a PBMC aliquot from every donor. The data stem from a study of blood T cells in healthy people across ages (dated by TCRdb to between 2014 and 2017). For the study in its entirety: Template switching captured roughly one uniquely barcoded TCR beta cDNA molecule per two T cells in model experiments. Using deep sequencing normalized with unique cDNA molecular identifiers, the study measured how TCR beta repertoire diversity changes with age. Two additional independent replicas of 1 million unique cDNA reads from the same blood draw were analyzed for two donors (one aged 18 to 30 and one aged 80 or older). To avoid experimental bias, donors of different ages were distributed randomly across sequencing lanes. Four age groups were formed from the donors: young (average roughly 16 years), middle-aged (approximately 42), aged (62) and long-lived (less than 85).

General findings and caveats noted by the study authors: As age increased, observed TCR beta diversity per million T cells dropped in a roughly linear way, and a significant reduction was already evident by age roughly 36. Compared with the aged group, more naive CD4+ T cells, fewer expanded clones and increased TCR diversity were shown by the long-lived group, suggesting age selection. Conclusive comparison of naive and antigen-experienced compartments was prevented by the profiling of bulk unsorted PBMCs. Estimates of total diversity based on one million sequenced T cells were considered lower bounds and underestimates. The CMV infection status of donors was not known, potentially confounding age-related changes in expanded clonotypes. The percentage of naive T cells measured by flow cytometry correlated strongly with observed TCR beta diversity.

V is cut back by 1 base and J by 3 bases, with 5 bases in the junction unmatched. The CDR3 contains 15 residues, cysteine and phenylalanine counted. Only the CDR3 part of the read is kept: 45 bases, read in frame from the first base. CDR1 and CDR2 (SGHRS, YFSETQ) derive from the germline V gene. Library prep was done by 5' RACE. The listed sequencing device is Illumina HiSeq 2500. A second PCR of roughly 7 to 11 cycles was run with a J-beta primer mix and a sample-barcoded 5' primer. A unique molecular identifier was introduced onto each TCR beta cDNA molecule by a template-switch 5' adaptor carrying 12 random nucleotides. Each sample yielded at least 2.5 million CDR3-containing paired-end reads. First-strand cDNA was synthesized from all RNA with the Mint cDNA synthesis kit, primed by a TRBC-specific oligonucleotide. Following uracil-DNA glycosylase treatment, a first 18-cycle PCR with universal primers M1SS and BC2_uni_R was performed on all cDNA. In the original analysis: Normalization of each sample was performed by random selection of 1 million high-quality reads, each carrying a distinct molecular identifier. Reads sharing molecular identifiers were discarded rather than binned into consensus sequences. CDR3 identification, clonotype clustering and error correction used MiTCR with a Q25 quality threshold and the strictest error-elimination algorithm. A nonparametric unseen species model with Euler transformation was used to estimate a lower bound on total TCR beta diversity. Using fastp at Q25 and MiXCR, TCRdb reprocessed the public reads and kept productive beta chains. Rows with one shared CDR3 protein collapse into an entry with the most common genes and DNA. The V and J calls were not made by the authors but by TCRdb's processing. Recorded for this sample are hundreds of thousands of distinct CDR3 sequences; about 30% of them occurred a single time. The ten largest clones take up about 15% of the sample.

Recombination joined TRBV5-1 with TRBJ2-7, and 9 bases in between align with TRBD2. The sequence derives from a woman older than 75 in good health. The sample consisted of blood. The CDR3 region reads CASSLRAGGLYEQYF. In nucleotide form, the sequence is TGCGCCAGCAGCTTGAGAGCGGGGGGCCTCTACGAGCAGTACTTC.